This TCR beta chain was sequenced for a study of blood T cell repertoires in COVID-19. Points on this clone: Other DNA sequences from this sample encode an identical CDR3 as well.

V dropped 3 bases and J dropped 0; count of bases not matched to a gene: 3. Per the germline V gene, CDR1 is KGHSH and CDR2 is LQKENI. This CDR3 is built from 15 residues. Participants were aged roughly 18 to 95 years, lived in 20 to 30 US areas, and enrolled virtually. Here immunoSEQ multiplex PCR was the method, and the copy in TCRdb shows in-frame clones only, minus some. The profile shows 300,000 to 450,000 clones, about nine tenths of them singletons. The receptor's source is a woman between 25 and 40 years old who had been exposed to COVID-19. The sequenced sample was PBMCs or T cells enriched from blood (not recorded which). This chain uses TRBV18 with TRBJ2-7; 9 positions agree with TRBD1. CDR3 nucleotides: TGTGCCAGCTCACCGGGACAGGGAGGCTCCTACGAGCAGTACTTC. Translation: CASSPGQGGSYEQYF.